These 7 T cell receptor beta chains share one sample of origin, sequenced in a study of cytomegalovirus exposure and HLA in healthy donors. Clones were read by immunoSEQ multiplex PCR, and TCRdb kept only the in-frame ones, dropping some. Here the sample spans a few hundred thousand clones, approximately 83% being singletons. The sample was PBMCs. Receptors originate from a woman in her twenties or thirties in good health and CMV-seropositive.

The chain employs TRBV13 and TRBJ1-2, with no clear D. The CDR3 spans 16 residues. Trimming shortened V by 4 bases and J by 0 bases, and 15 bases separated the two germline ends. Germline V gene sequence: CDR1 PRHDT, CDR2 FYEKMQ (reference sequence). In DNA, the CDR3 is TGTGCCAGCAGCTCGCAACCAACAGACGCTAACTATGGCTACACCTTC. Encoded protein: CASSSQPTDANYGYTF.

CDR3 sequence: CASSGTGGYYGYTF. CDR3 nucleotide sequence: TGTGCCAGCAGTGGGACAGGGGGGTACTATGGCTACACCTTC. The chain couples TRBV6-1 to TRBJ1-2, with TRBD1 matching 10 bases. Germline loops: CDR1 MNHNS, CDR2 SASEGT. Trimming removed 4 bases from V and 3 bases from J; junction bases left unmatched: 2. This CDR3 region has 14 residues.

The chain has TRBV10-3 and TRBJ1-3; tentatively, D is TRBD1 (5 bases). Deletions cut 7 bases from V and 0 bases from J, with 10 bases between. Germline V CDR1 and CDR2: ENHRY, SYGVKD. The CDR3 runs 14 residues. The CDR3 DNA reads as TGTGCCATCACCGCCGACAGCTCTGGAAACACCATATATTTT. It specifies CAITADSSGNTIYF.

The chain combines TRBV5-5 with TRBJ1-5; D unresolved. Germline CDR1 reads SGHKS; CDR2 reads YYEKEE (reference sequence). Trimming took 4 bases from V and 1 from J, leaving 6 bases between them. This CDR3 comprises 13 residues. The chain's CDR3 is CASSQYSNQPQHF. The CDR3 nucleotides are TGTGCCAGCAGCCAATACAGCAATCAGCCCCAGCATTTT.

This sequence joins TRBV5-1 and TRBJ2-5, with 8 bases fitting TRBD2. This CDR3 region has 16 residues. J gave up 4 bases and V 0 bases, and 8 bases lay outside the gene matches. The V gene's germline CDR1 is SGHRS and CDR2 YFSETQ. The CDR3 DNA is TGCGCCAGCAGCTTGGGCCTGGCGGGAGGTTCAGAGACCCAGTACTTC. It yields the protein CASSLGLAGGSETQYF.

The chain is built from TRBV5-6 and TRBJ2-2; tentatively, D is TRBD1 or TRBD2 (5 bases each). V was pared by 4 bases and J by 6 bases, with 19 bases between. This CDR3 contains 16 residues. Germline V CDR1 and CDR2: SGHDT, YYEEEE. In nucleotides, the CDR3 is TGTGCCAGCAGCCTTGGTGGGGACGGGGCTTCCGGGGAGCTGTTTTTT. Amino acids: CASSLGGDGASGELFF.

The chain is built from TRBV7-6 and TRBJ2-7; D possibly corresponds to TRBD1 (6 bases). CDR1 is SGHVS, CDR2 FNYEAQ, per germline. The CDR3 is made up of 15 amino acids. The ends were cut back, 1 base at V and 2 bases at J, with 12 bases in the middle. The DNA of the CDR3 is TGTGCCAGCAGCTTAGTGGCAGGGGAGACCTACGAGCAGTACTTC. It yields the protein CASSLVAGETYEQYF. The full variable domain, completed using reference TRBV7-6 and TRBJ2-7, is GAGVSQSPRYKVTKRGQDVALRCDPISGHVSLYWYRQALGQGPEFLTYFNYEAQQDKSGLPNDRFSAERPEGSISTLTIQRTEQRDSAMYRCASSLVAGETYEQYFGPGTRLTVT.